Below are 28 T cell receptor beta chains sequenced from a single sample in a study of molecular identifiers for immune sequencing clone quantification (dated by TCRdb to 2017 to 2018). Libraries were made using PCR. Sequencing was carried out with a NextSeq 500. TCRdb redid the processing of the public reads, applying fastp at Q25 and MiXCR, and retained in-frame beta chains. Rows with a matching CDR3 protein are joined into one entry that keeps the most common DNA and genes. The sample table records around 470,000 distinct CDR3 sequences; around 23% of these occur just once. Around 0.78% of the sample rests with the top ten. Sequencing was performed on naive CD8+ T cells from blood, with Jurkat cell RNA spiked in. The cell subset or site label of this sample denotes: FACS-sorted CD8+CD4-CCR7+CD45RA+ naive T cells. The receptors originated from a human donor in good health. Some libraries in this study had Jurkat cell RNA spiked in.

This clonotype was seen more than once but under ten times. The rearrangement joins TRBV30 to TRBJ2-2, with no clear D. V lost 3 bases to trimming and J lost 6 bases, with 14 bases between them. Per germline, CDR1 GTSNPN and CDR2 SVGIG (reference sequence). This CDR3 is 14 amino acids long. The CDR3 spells CAWSPLTPSGELFF. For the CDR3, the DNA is TGTGCCTGGAGCCCTCTCACTCCCTCCGGGGAGCTGTTTTTT.

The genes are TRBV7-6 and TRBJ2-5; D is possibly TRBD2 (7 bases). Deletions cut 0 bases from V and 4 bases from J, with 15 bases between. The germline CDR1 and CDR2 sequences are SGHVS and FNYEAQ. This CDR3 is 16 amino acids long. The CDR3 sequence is CASSLAVFGGRETQYF. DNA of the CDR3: TGTGCCAGCAGCTTAGCCGTCTTCGGGGGGCGAGAGACCCAGTACTTC.

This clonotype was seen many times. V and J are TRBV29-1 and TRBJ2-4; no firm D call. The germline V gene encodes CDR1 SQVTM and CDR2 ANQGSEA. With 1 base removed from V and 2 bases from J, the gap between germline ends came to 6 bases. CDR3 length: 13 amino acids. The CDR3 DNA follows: TGCAGCGTTGAAGCCGCTACCAAAAACATTCAGTACTTC. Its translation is CSVEAATKNIQYF.

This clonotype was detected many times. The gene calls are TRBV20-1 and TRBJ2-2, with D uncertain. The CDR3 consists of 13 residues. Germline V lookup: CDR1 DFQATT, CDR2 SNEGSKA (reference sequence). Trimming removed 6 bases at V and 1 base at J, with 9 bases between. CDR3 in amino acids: CSALAQNTGELFF. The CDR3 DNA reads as TGCAGTGCCCTTGCGCAGAACACCGGGGAGCTGTTTTTT.

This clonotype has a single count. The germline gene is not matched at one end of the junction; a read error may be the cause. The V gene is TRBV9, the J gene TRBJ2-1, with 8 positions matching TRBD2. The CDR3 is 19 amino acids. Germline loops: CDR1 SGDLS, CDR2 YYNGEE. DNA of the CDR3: TGTGCCGGCAGCAGGAGGGTCCGGGAGGGCCGGAGCTCCTACAATGAGCAGTTCTTC. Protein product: CAGSRRVREGRSSYNEQFF.

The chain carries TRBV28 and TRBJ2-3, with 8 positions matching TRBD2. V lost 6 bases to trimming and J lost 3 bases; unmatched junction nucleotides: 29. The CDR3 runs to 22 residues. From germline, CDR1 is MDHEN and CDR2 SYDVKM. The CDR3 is CASSLSPGRNIAGSYGTDTQYF. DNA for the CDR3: TGTGCCAGCAGCCTGAGTCCGGGCAGAAATATAGCGGGGAGTTATGGGACAGATACGCAGTATTTT.

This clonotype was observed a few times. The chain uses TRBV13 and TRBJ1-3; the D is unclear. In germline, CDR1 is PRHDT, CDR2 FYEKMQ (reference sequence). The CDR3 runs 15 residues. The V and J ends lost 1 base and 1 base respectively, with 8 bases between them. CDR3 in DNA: TGTGCCAGCAGCTTAGTCTGGGGATCTGGAAACACCATATATTTT. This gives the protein CASSLVWGSGNTIYF.

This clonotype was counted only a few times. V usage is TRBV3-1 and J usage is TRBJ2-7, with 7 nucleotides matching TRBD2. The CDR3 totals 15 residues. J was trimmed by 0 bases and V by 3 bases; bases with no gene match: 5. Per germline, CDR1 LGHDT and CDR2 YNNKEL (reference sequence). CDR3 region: CASSHPSGGSYEQYF. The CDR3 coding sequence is TGTGCCAGCAGCCACCCTAGCGGAGGCTCCTACGAGCAGTACTTC.

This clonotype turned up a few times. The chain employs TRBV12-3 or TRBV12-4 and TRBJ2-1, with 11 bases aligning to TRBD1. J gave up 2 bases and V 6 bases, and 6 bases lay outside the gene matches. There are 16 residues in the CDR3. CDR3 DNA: TGTGCCAGCAGCCTGGGACAGGGGGGGCCCTACAATGAGCAGTTCTTC. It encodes CASSLGQGGPYNEQFF.

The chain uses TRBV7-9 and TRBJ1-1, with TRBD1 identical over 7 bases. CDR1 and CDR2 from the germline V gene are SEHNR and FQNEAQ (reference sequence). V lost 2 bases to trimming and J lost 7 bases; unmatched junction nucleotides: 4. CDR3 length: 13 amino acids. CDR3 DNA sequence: TGTGCCAGCAGCTTATGGGACAGACATGAAGCTTTCTTT. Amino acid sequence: CASSLWDRHEAFF.

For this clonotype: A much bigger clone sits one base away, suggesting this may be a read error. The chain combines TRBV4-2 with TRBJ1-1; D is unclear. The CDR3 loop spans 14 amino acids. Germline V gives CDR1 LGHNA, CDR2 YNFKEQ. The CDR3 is CASSQGSMNTVAFF. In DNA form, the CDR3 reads TGTGCCAGCAGCCAAGGCAGCATGAACACTGTAGCTTTCTTT.

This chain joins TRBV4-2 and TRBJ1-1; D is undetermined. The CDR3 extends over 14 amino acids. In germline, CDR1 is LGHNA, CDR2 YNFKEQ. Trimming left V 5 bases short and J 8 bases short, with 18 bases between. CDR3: CASSDNSRPPEAFF. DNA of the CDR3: TGTGCCAGCAGCGATAATTCGCGGCCGCCCGAAGCTTTCTTT.

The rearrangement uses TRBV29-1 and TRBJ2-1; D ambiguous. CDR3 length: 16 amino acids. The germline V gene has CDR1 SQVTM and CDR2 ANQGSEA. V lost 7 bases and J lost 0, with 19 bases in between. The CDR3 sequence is CSAEGSPGHSYNEQFF. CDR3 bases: TGCAGCGCCGAAGGTAGTCCCGGCCACTCCTACAATGAGCAGTTCTTC.

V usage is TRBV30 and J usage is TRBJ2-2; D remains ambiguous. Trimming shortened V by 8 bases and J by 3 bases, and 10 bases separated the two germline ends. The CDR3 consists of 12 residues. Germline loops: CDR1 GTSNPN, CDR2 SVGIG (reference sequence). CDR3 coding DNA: TGTGCCATCGAGTGGGACACCGGGGAGCTGTTTTTT. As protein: CAIEWDTGELFF.

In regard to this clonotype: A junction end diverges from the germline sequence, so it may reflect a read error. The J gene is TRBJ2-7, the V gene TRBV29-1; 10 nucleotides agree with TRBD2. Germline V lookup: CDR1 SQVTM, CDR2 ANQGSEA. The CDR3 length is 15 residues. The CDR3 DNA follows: TGCAGCATTGAAGGGGCTAGCGGGAGTTATTACGAGCAGTACTTC. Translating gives CSIEGASGSYYEQYF.

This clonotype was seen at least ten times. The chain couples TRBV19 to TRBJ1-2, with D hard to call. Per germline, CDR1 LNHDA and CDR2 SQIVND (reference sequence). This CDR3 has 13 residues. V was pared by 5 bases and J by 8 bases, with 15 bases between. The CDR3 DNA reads TGTGCCAGTAGTTCGTTCGGCGGCGACGGCTACACCTTC. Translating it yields CASSSFGGDGYTF.

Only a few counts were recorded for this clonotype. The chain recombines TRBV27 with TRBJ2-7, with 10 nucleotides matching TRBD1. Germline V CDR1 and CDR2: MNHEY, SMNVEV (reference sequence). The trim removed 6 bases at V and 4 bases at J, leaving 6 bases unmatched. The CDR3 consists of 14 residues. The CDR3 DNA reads TGTGCCAGCAGGGCCGGGACAGGGGATTACGAGCAGTACTTC. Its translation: CASRAGTGDYEQYF.

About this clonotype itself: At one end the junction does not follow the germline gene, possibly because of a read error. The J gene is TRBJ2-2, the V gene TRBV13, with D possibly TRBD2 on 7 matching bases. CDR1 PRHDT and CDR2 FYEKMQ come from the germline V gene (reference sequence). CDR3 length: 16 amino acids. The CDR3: CASRPQDGGLGGELVF. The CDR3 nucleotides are TGTGCCAGCAGACCCCAGGACGGGGGGCTAGGCGGGGAGCTGGTTTTT.

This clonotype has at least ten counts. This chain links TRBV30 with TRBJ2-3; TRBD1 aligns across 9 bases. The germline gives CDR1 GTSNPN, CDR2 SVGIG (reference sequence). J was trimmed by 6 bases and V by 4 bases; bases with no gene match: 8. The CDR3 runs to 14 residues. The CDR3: CAWMNTGGYDTQYF. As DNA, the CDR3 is TGTGCCTGGATGAACACAGGGGGCTACGATACGCAGTATTTT.

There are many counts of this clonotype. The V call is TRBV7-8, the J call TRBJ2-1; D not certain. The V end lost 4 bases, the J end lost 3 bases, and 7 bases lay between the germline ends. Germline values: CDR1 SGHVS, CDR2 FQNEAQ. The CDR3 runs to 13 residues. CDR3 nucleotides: TGTGCCAGCAGCTGGAGACGCTACAATGAGCAGTTCTTC. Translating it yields CASSWRRYNEQFF.

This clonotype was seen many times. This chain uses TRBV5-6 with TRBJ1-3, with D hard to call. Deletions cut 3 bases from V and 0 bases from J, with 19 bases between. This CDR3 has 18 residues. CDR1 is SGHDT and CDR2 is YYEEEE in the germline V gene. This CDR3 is CASSSTVRPARSGNTIYF. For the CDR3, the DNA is TGTGCCAGCAGCTCCACCGTCCGGCCAGCGCGCTCTGGAAACACCATATATTTT.

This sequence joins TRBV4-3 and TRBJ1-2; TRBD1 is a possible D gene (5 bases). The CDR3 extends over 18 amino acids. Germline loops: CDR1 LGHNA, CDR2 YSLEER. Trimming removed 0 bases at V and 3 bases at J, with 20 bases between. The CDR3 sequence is CASSQDLAGTGGYYGYTF. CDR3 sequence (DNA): TGCGCCAGCAGCCAAGATTTGGCAGGGACCGGGGGGTACTATGGCTACACCTTC.

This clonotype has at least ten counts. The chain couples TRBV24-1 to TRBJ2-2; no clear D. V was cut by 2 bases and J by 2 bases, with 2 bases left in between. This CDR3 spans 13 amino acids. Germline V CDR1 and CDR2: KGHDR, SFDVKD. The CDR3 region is CATSDYNTGELFF. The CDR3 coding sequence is TGTGCCACCAGTGATTATAACACCGGGGAGCTGTTTTTT.

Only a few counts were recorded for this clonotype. The DNA for the CDR3 is TGTGCCAGCACTCCCGGACTAGCGGGGGAGCAGTTCTTC. Protein sequence: CASTPGLAGEQFF. The chain has TRBV12-3 or TRBV12-4 and TRBJ2-1, with 12 bases fitting TRBD2. The CDR3 is 13 residues long. V shed 7 bases, J shed 10 bases, and the junction held 5 bases outside the gene matches.

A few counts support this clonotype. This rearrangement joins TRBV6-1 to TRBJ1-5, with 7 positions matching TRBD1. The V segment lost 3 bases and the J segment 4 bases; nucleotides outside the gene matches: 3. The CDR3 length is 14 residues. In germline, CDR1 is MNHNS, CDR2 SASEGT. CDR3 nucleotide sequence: TGTGCCAGCAGTGACAGGGGGTTGAATCAGCCCCAGCATTTT. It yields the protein CASSDRGLNQPQHF.

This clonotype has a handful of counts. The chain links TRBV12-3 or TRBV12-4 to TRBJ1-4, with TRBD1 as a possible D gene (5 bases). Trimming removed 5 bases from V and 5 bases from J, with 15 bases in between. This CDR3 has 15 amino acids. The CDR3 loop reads CASSIRDGINEKLFF. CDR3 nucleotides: TGTGCCAGCAGTATCCGGGACGGGATAAATGAAAAACTGTTTTTT.

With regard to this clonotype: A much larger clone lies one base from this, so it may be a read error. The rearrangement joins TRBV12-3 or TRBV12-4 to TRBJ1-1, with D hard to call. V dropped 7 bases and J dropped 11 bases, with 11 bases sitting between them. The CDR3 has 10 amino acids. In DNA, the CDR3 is TGTGCCAGCAATTCGACGCGGGCTTTCTTT. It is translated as CASNSTRAFF.

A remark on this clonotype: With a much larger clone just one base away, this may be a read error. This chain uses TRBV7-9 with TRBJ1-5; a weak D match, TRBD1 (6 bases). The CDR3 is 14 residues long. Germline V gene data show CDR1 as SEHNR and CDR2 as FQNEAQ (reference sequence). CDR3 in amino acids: CTSSSVGAGQPQHF. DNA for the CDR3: TGTACCAGCAGCTCCGTGGGGGCAGGACAGCCCCAGCATTTT. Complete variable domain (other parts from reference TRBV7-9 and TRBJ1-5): DTGVSQNPRHKITKRGQNVTFRCDPISEHNRLYWYRQTLGQGPEFLTYFQNEAQLEKSRLLSDRFSAERPKGSFSTLEIQRTEQGDSAMYLCTSSSVGAGQPQHFGDGTRLSIL.